The subject of this entry is one T cell receptor beta chain. What it recognizes is unknown. CDR1 is ENHRY and CDR2 is SYGVKD in the germline V gene. The ends were cut back, 6 bases at V and 0 bases at J, with 9 bases in the middle. The CDR3 sequence is 14 residues long. TCRdb independently ran MiXCR on the multiplex PCR reads; one entry per CDR3 protein. The data contain fewer than 30,000 distinct CDR3 sequences, 60% to 70% of them seen just once; the ten biggest clones take up about a quarter. The data were taken from a study of breast tumors, draining lymph nodes, adjacent tissues. Findings and limits, study-wide: Tumor T cell lymph node origin was a supported hypothesis, not proven. Luminal-like breast cancer showed significantly higher tumor–nontumor repertoire similarity than basal-like. Findings are consistent with lymph node origin and intratumoral expansion of most tumor T cells.

The sequence was collected from a female donor with breast cancer. Some clones in this sample may be carry-over from other donors' samples. Sequencing used tumor-adjacent breast tissue. The chain uses TRBV10-3 and TRBJ1-3; D remains ambiguous. CDR3 DNA: TGTGCCATCAGGCCCGGGTACTCTGGAAACACCATATATTTT. It codes for CAIRPGYSGNTIYF.